One and the same sample provided the 26 T cell receptor beta chains below, sequenced in a study of blood T cell repertoires in COVID-19. TCRdb's table, derived via immunoSEQ multiplex PCR, lists solely in-frame clones and lacks some. The table lists over 200,000 clones, around 80% of them singletons, with 27% in the top ten. Sequenced input: peripheral blood. These receptors all come from a man in his forties or fifties with acute or convalescent COVID-19.

The CDR3 nucleotides are TGTGCCAGCAGGATTTCAGGGGACAATCAGCCCCAGCATTTT. It specifies CASRISGDNQPQHF. The J gene is TRBJ1-5, the V gene TRBV6-5, with D perhaps matching TRBD1 (6 bases). Germline lookup yields CDR1 MNHEY and CDR2 SVGAGI. The germline V and J ends were trimmed by 6 bases and 3 bases, with 12 bases remaining between them. CDR3 size: 14 residues.

This sequence joins TRBV11-2 and TRBJ1-2; the D gene is possibly TRBD1 (6 bases). Germline V lookup: CDR1 SGHAT, CDR2 FQNNGV. The CDR3 length is 14 residues. Trimming stripped 2 bases from V and 8 bases from J, with 15 bases between. The DNA of the CDR3 is TGTGCCAGCAGCTTAAACAGGAGGCAGGGGGGCTACACCTTC. It yields the protein CASSLNRRQGGYTF. Supplemented by reference TRBV11-2 and TRBJ1-2, the full variable domain reads EAGVAQSPRYKIIEKRQSVAFWCNPISGHATLYWYQQILGQGPKLLIQFQNNGVVDDSQLPKDRFSAERLKGVDSTLKIQPAKLEDSAVYLCASSLNRRQGGYTFGSGTRLTVV.

This chain links TRBV7-9 with TRBJ2-7; maybe TRBD2 (6 bases). The CDR3 length is 13 residues. Germline V CDR1 and CDR2: SEHNR, FQNEAQ (reference sequence). V gave up 4 bases and J gave up 5 bases, with 12 bases separating them. The CDR3 loop reads CASSSRGGDEQYF. The CDR3 bases are TGTGCCAGCAGCTCAAGAGGAGGGGACGAGCAGTACTTC.

This clone was observed once. This chain links TRBV7-9 with TRBJ1-1, with D uncertain. The germline V gene encodes CDR1 SEHNR and CDR2 FQNEAQ (reference sequence). Trimming shortened V by 6 bases and J by 8 bases, and 16 bases separated the two germline ends. There are 13 residues in the CDR3. For the CDR3, the DNA is TGTGCCAGCAGTTCCTCCTCGGGGTCGGAAGCTTTCTTT. This translates into CASSSSSGSEAFF.

V and J are TRBV21-1 and TRBJ1-5; TRBD1, the table's D call, was not compared with the DNA. TRBV21-1 is noted as a pseudogene. The CDR3 covers 17 residues. CDR3 amino acids: CASTRRRGIPSNQPQHF. The CDR3 DNA sequence: TGTGCCAGCACCAGAAGAAGGGGAATACCTAGCAATCAGCCCCAGCATTTT.

This clone was seen a handful of times. In DNA, the CDR3 is TGTGCCAGCAGCCCGGGACTCTACGAGCAGTACTTC. Encoded protein: CASSPGLYEQYF. This chain uses TRBV14 with TRBJ2-7, with D possibly TRBD2 on 6 matching bases. Between the trimmed V and J ends, which lost 4 bases and 3 bases, there was a span of 7 bases. There are 12 residues in the CDR3. Germline-derived CDR1 and CDR2 are SGHDN and FVKESK.

The chain recombines TRBV30 with TRBJ2-7; 11 positions agree with TRBD2. The CDR3 is 17 residues long. J was trimmed by 3 bases and V by 3 bases; bases with no gene match: 13. CDR1 is GTSNPN, CDR2 SVGIG, per germline (reference sequence). The chain's CDR3 is CAWRASYGGLAGYEQYF. In DNA, the CDR3 is TGTGCCTGGAGAGCGTCGTACGGCGGACTAGCGGGCTACGAGCAGTACTTC. Looking up the rest from reference TRBV30 and TRBJ2-7 gives the full variable domain: SQTIHQWPATLVQPVGSPLSLECTVEGTSNPNLYWYRQAAGRGLQLLFYSVGIGQISSEVPQNLSASRPQDRQFILSSKKLLLSDSGFYLCAWRASYGGLAGYEQYFGPGTRLTVT.

The J gene is TRBJ1-5, the V gene TRBV20-1, with D possibly matching TRBD1 (5 bases). This CDR3 comprises 15 residues. Germline CDR1 DFQATT, CDR2 SNEGSKA (reference sequence). V shed 3 bases and J shed 2 bases, with 14 bases lying between them. CDR3 protein: CSASSRGEGNQPQHF. CDR3 in DNA: TGCAGTGCTAGTTCCCGGGGGGAGGGCAATCAGCCCCAGCATTTT.

The chain recombines TRBV4-2 with TRBJ1-3, with TRBD1 as a possible D gene (6 bases). CDR3 length equals 17 residues. V shed 0 bases and J shed 4 bases, with 16 bases lying between them. Germline V gives CDR1 LGHNA, CDR2 YNFKEQ. CDR3 in DNA: TGTGCCAGCAGCCAAGATTATTTTGTAACAGGGGGAAACACCATATATTTT. It yields the protein CASSQDYFVTGGNTIYF.

V gene TRBV7-2 combines with J gene TRBJ2-4; D is perhaps TRBD2 (5 bases). The V end lost 5 bases, the J end lost 8 bases, and 19 bases lay between the germline ends. Germline V gives CDR1 SGHTA, CDR2 FQGNSA. The CDR3 has 15 residues. The chain's CDR3 is CASSLLAGVLDIQYF. DNA for the CDR3: TGTGCCAGCAGCCTCCTCGCCGGGGTCTTAGACATTCAGTACTTC.

This clone was seen a handful of times. V and J are TRBV27 and TRBJ1-2; no clear D. V was trimmed by 5 bases and J by 4 bases, leaving 23 bases between them. CDR3 length equals 17 residues. From germline, CDR1 is MNHEY and CDR2 SMNVEV (reference sequence). In DNA form, the CDR3 reads TGTGCCAGCAGTCGATTCACACGACGGGATTCGGTCTATGGCTACACCTTC. Residues: CASSRFTRRDSVYGYTF.

The table lists this clone with a count of one. The V gene is TRBV3-1 (or the pseudogene TRBV3-2), the J gene TRBJ2-1; 13 bases match TRBD2. The CDR3 sequence is 17 residues long. CDR1 and CDR2 (germline): LGHDT, YNNKEL (reference sequence). The V and J ends lost 3 bases and 0 bases, in that order; junction bases with no gene match: 2. The CDR3, as DNA: TGTGCCAGCAGCCAGAGGACTAGCGGGAGCTCCTACAATGAGCAGTTCTTC. Encoded protein: CASSQRTSGSSYNEQFF.

The chain uses TRBV2 and TRBJ1-6; TRBD1 matches at 8 bases. Germline CDR1 reads SNHLY; CDR2 reads FYNNEI. Trimming at V came to 6 bases and at J to 10 bases, leaving 5 bases not matched to a gene. This CDR3 has 13 residues. The CDR3 loop is CASSRGRGSPLHF. The CDR3 DNA reads as TGTGCCAGCAGCAGGGGGCGGGGATCACCCCTCCACTTT.

The rearrangement joins TRBV7-2 to TRBJ1-1; 7 positions agree with TRBD1. There are 15 residues in the CDR3. J lost 5 bases, V lost 2 bases, and 8 bases had no gene match. Germline lookup yields CDR1 SGHTA and CDR2 FQGNSA. This CDR3 is CASSLRIQGMTEAFF. Written as DNA, the CDR3 is TGTGCCAGCAGCTTAAGAATACAGGGGATGACTGAAGCTTTCTTT.

This clone showed up just once. This sequence joins TRBV5-1 and TRBJ1-3; weak D call: TRBD1 (6 bases). V lost 3 bases, J lost 4 bases, and 17 bases lay in between. Per germline, CDR1 SGHRS and CDR2 YFSETQ. The CDR3 loop spans 16 amino acids. The CDR3 reads CASSSVTGQLGNTIYF. The CDR3 DNA reads TGCGCCAGCAGCTCGGTGACCGGACAGCTCGGAAACACCATATATTTT.

The chain joins TRBV6-1 to TRBJ2-7; TRBD2 agrees at 11 bases. The germline CDR1 and CDR2 sequences are MNHNS and SASEGT. The CDR3 contains 16 residues. V lost 5 bases and J lost 6; bases outside the gene matches: 12. CDR3: CASSKESTSGSFEQYF. The CDR3 DNA reads TGTGCCAGCAGTAAAGAATCCACTAGCGGGAGCTTCGAGCAGTACTTC.

This chain connects TRBV15 to TRBJ1-1; 7 bases are shared with TRBD1. The CDR3 spans 13 residues. J gave up 0 bases and V 9 bases, and 4 bases lay outside the gene matches. Per germline, CDR1 LNHNV and CDR2 YYDKDF (reference sequence). The CDR3, as DNA: TGTGCCACTATGGGACAGATGAACACTGAAGCTTTCTTT. Protein product: CATMGQMNTEAFF.

The table lists this clone with a count of one. CDR3 in DNA: TGTGCCAGCAGCTTGGATCCCAGCTCCTACGAGCAGTACTTC. This translates into CASSLDPSSYEQYF. The V and J genes are TRBV5-4 and TRBJ2-7; D ambiguous. V was shortened by 0 bases and J by 0 bases, with 7 bases between the two germline ends. The germline V gene encodes CDR1 SGHNT and CDR2 YYREEE (reference sequence). The CDR3 spans 14 residues.

This chain links TRBV11-2 with TRBJ2-1, with a possible D match to TRBD2 (5 bases). Germline CDR1 reads SGHAT; CDR2 reads FQNNGV. The CDR3 sequence is 12 residues long. The V end lost 4 bases, the J end lost 10 bases, and 11 bases lay between the germline ends. DNA for the CDR3: TGTGCCAGCAGCTCGGCGGGTTGGGAGCAGTTCTTC. This encodes CASSSAGWEQFF.

The chain links TRBV6-5 to TRBJ1-1; D might be TRBD1 (5 bases). V dropped 8 bases and J dropped 5 bases, with 15 bases sitting between them. The CDR3 totals 13 residues. The germline V gene has CDR1 MNHEY and CDR2 SVGAGI. The CDR3: CASCSWTTTEAFF. The CDR3 nucleotides read TGTGCCAGCTGTAGCTGGACAACGACTGAAGCTTTCTTT.

V and J are TRBV5-6 and TRBJ1-1, with D unclear. V dropped 1 base and J dropped 0 bases, with 7 bases sitting between them. Looked up from germline, CDR1 is SGHDT and CDR2 is YYEEEE. This CDR3 is built from 14 residues. Written as DNA, the CDR3 is TGTGCCAGCAGCTTGTTTGGAGTGAACACTGAAGCTTTCTTT. Translated: CASSLFGVNTEAFF.

The CDR3 region has the DNA TGTGCCAGCAGCCGAATCGGGGACAGGGGGCACGGTGGCTACACCTTC. This encodes CASSRIGDRGHGGYTF. The chain couples TRBV5-6 to TRBJ1-2; 12 bases are shared with TRBD1. The CDR3 has 16 amino acids. From germline, CDR1 is SGHDT and CDR2 YYEEEE. The junction had 11 bases not matched to a gene; V was cut back by 4 bases and J by 7 bases.

This rearrangement joins TRBV28 to TRBJ2-5; 13 positions agree with TRBD2. V gave up 5 bases and J gave up 4 bases; unmatched junction bases: 7. The germline V gene encodes CDR1 MDHEN and CDR2 SYDVKM. CDR3 length equals 16 residues. The CDR3 protein is CASSPRTSGSPETQYF. CDR3 nucleotides: TGTGCCAGCAGTCCACGGACTAGCGGGAGTCCAGAGACCCAGTACTTC.

The chain couples TRBV19 to TRBJ1-2, with TRBD1 identical over 8 bases. Germline V gene data show CDR1 as LNHDA and CDR2 as SQIVND (reference sequence). J gave up 0 bases and V 6 bases, and 6 bases lay outside the gene matches. The CDR3 loop spans 15 amino acids. The CDR3 DNA is TGTGCCAGTAGCGGACAGGGAAGAGCTAACTATGGCTACACCTTC. Its translation is CASSGQGRANYGYTF. Based on the CDR3 plus reference TRBV19 and TRBJ1-2, the full variable domain is DGGITQSPKYLFRKEGQNVTLSCEQNLNHDAMYWYRQDPGQGLRLIYYSQIVNDFQKGDIAEGYSVSREKKESFPLTVTSAQKNPTAFYLCASSGQGRANYGYTFGSGTRLTVV.

CDR3 DNA sequence: TGTGCCAGCAGTTTCGACAGGATCAATCAGCCCCAGCATTTT. Protein product: CASSFDRINQPQHF. The chain employs TRBV6-2 or TRBV6-3 and TRBJ1-5; maybe TRBD1 (6 bases). V lost 4 bases and J lost 3, with 10 bases in between. The CDR3 contains 14 residues. Germline V lookup: CDR1 MNHEY, CDR2 SVGEGT.

The rearrangement uses TRBV28 and TRBJ1-4, with TRBD1 as a possible D gene (6 bases). The V end was cut by 6 bases, the J end by 0 bases, with 14 bases between. CDR1 is MDHEN, CDR2 SYDVKM, per germline. The CDR3 extends over 16 amino acids. The CDR3 coding sequence is TGTGCCAGCAGAGGTCATCAGGGGTCAACTAATGAAAAACTGTTTTTT. Translated, it gives CASRGHQGSTNEKLFF. The entire variable domain, with the rest obtained from reference TRBV28 and TRBJ1-4, is as follows: DVKVTQSSRYLVKRTGEKVFLECVQDMDHENMFWYRQDPGLGLRLIYFSYDVKMKEKGDIPEGYSVSREKKERFSLILESASTNQTSMYLCASRGHQGSTNEKLFFGSGTQLSVL.